Below are 24 T cell receptor beta chains sequenced from a single sample in a study of technical replicates of blood from four donors. Profiled with immunoSEQ multiplex PCR; TCRdb holds only in-frame clones, not every one. The sample carries roughly 65,000 clones, over 80% recorded once. Sequencing was done on a sample of PBMCs. The receptor source for this set is a human donor in good health. Some clones in this sample may be carry-over from other donors' samples.

The CDR3 protein is CASSQRQGNEKLFF. CDR3 in DNA: TGCGCCAGCAGCCAACGACAGGGGAATGAAAAACTGTTTTTT. J is TRBJ1-4 and V is TRBV4-1; 8 positions match TRBD1. This CDR3 is built from 14 residues. The germline gives CDR1 MGHRA, CDR2 YSYEKL. Trimming cost V 2 bases and J 5 bases; bases outside gene matches: 1.

The rearrangement links TRBV4-1 to TRBJ2-7; no definite D call. This CDR3 comprises 17 residues. Germline V lookup: CDR1 MGHRA, CDR2 YSYEKL. Trimming took off 0 bases at V and 4 bases at J, with 19 bases between the two ends. The CDR3 DNA reads as TGCGCCAGCAGCCAAGATCGTGGTTCCTCGGGTTGGTACGAGCAGTACTTC. Protein product: CASSQDRGSSGWYEQYF.

This clone was seen a handful of times. The V gene is TRBV4-3, the J gene TRBJ1-5; D uncertain. Germline assignment: CDR1 LGHNA and CDR2 YSLEER. CDR3 length equals 14 residues. Trimming left V 0 bases short and J 2 bases short, with 5 bases between. The CDR3: CASSQERGNQPQHF. CDR3 nucleotide sequence: TGCGCCAGCAGCCAAGAACGGGGCAATCAGCCCCAGCATTTT.

The J gene is TRBJ1-2, the V gene TRBV19, with 7 bases that match TRBD1. Per the germline V gene, CDR1 is LNHDA and CDR2 is SQIVND (reference sequence). With 7 bases clipped from V and 4 bases from J, the junction kept 6 bases outside the gene matches. The CDR3 totals 13 residues. Written as DNA, the CDR3 is TGTGCCAGTACCGACCGGGACAGCTATGGCTACACCTTC. It specifies CASTDRDSYGYTF.

This sequence joins TRBV18 and TRBJ2-7; 9 positions match TRBD1. The CDR3 runs to 15 residues. The V gene end was trimmed by 3 bases and the J gene end by 4 bases; junction bases not matched to a gene: 7. Germline V CDR1 and CDR2: KGHSH, LQKENI. The CDR3 loop reads CASSPFGTGQYEQYF. The CDR3 DNA sequence: TGTGCCAGCTCACCTTTCGGGACAGGGCAGTACGAGCAGTACTTC.

The chain is built from TRBV7-2 and TRBJ1-5; D not resolved. Germline CDR1 and CDR2: SGHTA and FQGNSA. V lost 6 bases and J lost 2, with 11 bases in between. The CDR3 contains 14 residues. As DNA, the CDR3 is TGTGCCAGCAGTACGAGGGAGGGCAATCAGCCCCAGCATTTT. Amino acid sequence: CASSTREGNQPQHF.

This clone occurred once. This chain uses TRBV4-3 with TRBJ2-2; D perhaps matches TRBD1 (6 bases). The germline V and J ends were trimmed by 4 bases and 4 bases, with 13 bases remaining between them. CDR1 is LGHNA and CDR2 is YSLEER in the germline V gene. The CDR3 length is 15 residues. CDR3 in DNA: TGCGCCAGCAGCCTATACAGGGCGGGCACCGGGGAGCTGTTTTTT. It encodes CASSLYRAGTGELFF.

The rearrangement joins TRBV6-1 to TRBJ1-5, with TRBD1 identical over 9 bases. J was trimmed by 3 bases and V by 8 bases; bases with no gene match: 8. The CDR3 has 15 amino acids. Germline-derived CDR1 and CDR2 are MNHNS and SASEGT. The CDR3 sequence: CASYPGTGTNQPQHF. DNA for the CDR3: TGTGCCAGCTATCCCGGGACAGGGACCAATCAGCCCCAGCATTTT.

The chain couples TRBV10-3 to TRBJ2-3; D is ambiguous. Germline V gives CDR1 ENHRY, CDR2 SYGVKD. The germline V and J ends were trimmed by 6 bases and 4 bases, with 17 bases remaining between them. The CDR3 totals 15 residues. CDR3 DNA: TGTGCCATCAGGGGTTCTATAGGTGGGCCAGATACGCAGTATTTT. Translation: CAIRGSIGGPDTQYF.

The chain combines TRBV25-1 with TRBJ1-5; weak D call: TRBD1 (5 bases). The V gene's germline CDR1 is MGHDK and CDR2 SYGVNS. The V end lost 6 bases, the J end lost 2 bases, and 11 bases lay between the germline ends. CDR3 length: 14 residues. The CDR3 loop reads CASSDSRGNQPQHF. The CDR3, as DNA: TGTGCCAGCAGCGACAGTCGAGGCAATCAGCCCCAGCATTTT.

This chain links TRBV29-1 with TRBJ1-2, with D possibly matching TRBD1 (5 bases). From germline, CDR1 is SQVTM and CDR2 ANQGSEA. CDR3 length equals 15 residues. Trimming removed 6 bases from V and 1 base from J, with 18 bases in between. As DNA, the CDR3 is TGCAGCGTGACCCAAGACAGCCGAGTTAACTATGGCTACACCTTC. It codes for CSVTQDSRVNYGYTF.

This clone was seen a handful of times. V and J are TRBV2 and TRBJ1-3; perhaps TRBD1 as D (5 bases). The CDR3 loop spans 12 amino acids. Germline-derived CDR1 and CDR2 are SNHLY and FYNNEI. The V and J ends lost 8 bases and 1 base respectively, with 6 bases between them. CDR3 nucleotide sequence: TGTGCCAGCCAGGGTTCTGGAAACACCATATATTTT. Its protein product is CASQGSGNTIYF.

The chain employs TRBV19 and TRBJ2-3, with 11 positions matching TRBD2. Germline V gene data show CDR1 as LNHDA and CDR2 as SQIVND (reference sequence). CDR3 size: 19 residues. The junction had 11 bases not matched to a gene; V was cut back by 0 bases and J by 3 bases. This CDR3 reads CASSIDHRRGLAETDTQYF. In nucleotides, the CDR3 is TGTGCCAGTAGTATAGACCATCGTAGGGGACTAGCGGAGACAGATACGCAGTATTTT.

This clone has only a few counts. The CDR3 spells CAIRRQGFAGTGELFF. DNA for the CDR3: TGTGCCATCCGCCGTCAGGGGTTCGCGGGCACCGGGGAGCTGTTTTTT. This chain connects TRBV10-3 to TRBJ2-2; possible D gene TRBD1, 6 bases. The CDR3 is made up of 16 amino acids. Germline V CDR1 and CDR2: ENHRY, SYGVKD. The ends were cut back, 8 bases at V and 4 bases at J, with 20 bases in the middle.

V and J are TRBV29-1 and TRBJ1-1; 7 bases fit TRBD1. Germline loops: CDR1 SQVTM, CDR2 ANQGSEA. J lost 5 bases, V lost 3 bases, and 6 bases had no gene match. The CDR3 is 13 amino acids. The CDR3 DNA follows: TGCAGCGTTGATTCGACAGGGCGGACTGAAGCTTTCTTT. Its protein product is CSVDSTGRTEAFF.

The rearrangement uses TRBV2 and TRBJ1-1; perhaps TRBD1 as D (5 bases). This CDR3 has 15 amino acids. Deletions cut 2 bases from V and 5 bases from J, with 15 bases between. Germline V gives CDR1 SNHLY, CDR2 FYNNEI. The CDR3 is CASSEIVTASTEAFF. In DNA, the CDR3 is TGTGCCAGCAGTGAAATTGTGACAGCCAGTACTGAAGCTTTCTTT.

This clone was detected a few times. V is TRBV4-1 and J is TRBJ1-5, with D possibly matching TRBD1 (6 bases). This CDR3 contains 15 residues. From germline, CDR1 is MGHRA and CDR2 YSYEKL. The V end was cut by 0 bases, the J end by 3 bases, with 9 bases between. The chain's CDR3 is CASSQEGGNNQPQHF. CDR3 in DNA: TGCGCCAGCAGCCAAGAAGGGGGTAACAATCAGCCCCAGCATTTT.

This clone was counted a single time. The chain couples TRBV30 to TRBJ1-2, with 10 bases matching TRBD1. Germline V gives CDR1 GTSNPN, CDR2 SVGIG (reference sequence). V lost 2 bases, J lost 7 bases, and 7 bases stayed unmatched. The CDR3 is made up of 14 amino acids. The CDR3 coding sequence is TGTGCCTGGAGTCCAGACAGGGGGCAAGGTGGCTACACCTTC. Protein: CAWSPDRGQGGYTF. Variable domain in full (rest from reference TRBV30 and TRBJ1-2): SQTIHQWPATLVQPVGSPLSLECTVEGTSNPNLYWYRQAAGRGLQLLFYSVGIGQISSEVPQNLSASRPQDRQFILSSKKLLLSDSGFYLCAWSPDRGQGGYTFGSGTRLTVV.

The chain combines TRBV7-9 with TRBJ2-1; perhaps TRBD2 as D (6 bases). Trimming left V 3 bases short and J 6 bases short, with 12 bases between. The CDR3 contains 14 residues. Germline lookup yields CDR1 SEHNR and CDR2 FQNEAQ (reference sequence). CDR3 DNA: TGTGCCAGCAGCTTTGTAGCGCGGGGCAATGAGCAGTTCTTC. Translation: CASSFVARGNEQFF.

V usage is TRBV11-1 and J usage is TRBJ2-3; no clear D. The V end was cut by 4 bases, the J end by 4 bases, with 6 bases between. The germline gives CDR1 SGHAT, CDR2 FQDESV (reference sequence). The CDR3 is made up of 12 amino acids. The DNA for the CDR3 is TGTGCCAGCAGCTCTTATCCAGATACGCAGTATTTT. It is translated as CASSSYPDTQYF.

The genes are TRBV7-9 and TRBJ2-1; D ambiguous. The germline CDR1 and CDR2 sequences are SEHNR and FQNEAQ (reference sequence). V dropped 4 bases and J dropped 4 bases, with 5 bases sitting between them. This CDR3 is 12 amino acids long. The CDR3 reads CASSSGYNEQFF. The DNA of the CDR3 is TGTGCCAGCAGCTCCGGGTACAATGAGCAGTTCTTC. Filled out from reference TRBV7-9 and TRBJ2-1, the complete variable domain reads DTGVSQNPRHKITKRGQNVTFRCDPISEHNRLYWYRQTLGQGPEFLTYFQNEAQLEKSRLLSDRFSAERPKGSFSTLEIQRTEQGDSAMYLCASSSGYNEQFFGPGTRLTVL.

This clone turned up a few times. V usage is TRBV2 and J usage is TRBJ2-3, with a possible D match to TRBD1 (6 bases). The CDR3 has 16 residues. V gave up 7 bases and J gave up 3 bases, with 20 bases separating them. Looked up from germline, CDR1 is SNHLY and CDR2 is FYNNEI. CDR3 sequence: CASTPIDRSLTDTQYF. CDR3 coding DNA: TGTGCCAGCACTCCGATTGACAGGTCCCTTACAGATACGCAGTATTTT.

The chain couples TRBV29-1 to TRBJ2-7; D is possibly TRBD1 (6 bases). From germline, CDR1 is SQVTM and CDR2 ANQGSEA. There are 15 residues in the CDR3. V lost 0 bases and J lost 3, with 15 bases in between. The CDR3 spells CSVEDVMGAGYEQYF. The CDR3 nucleotides are TGCAGCGTTGAAGATGTGATGGGGGCTGGCTACGAGCAGTACTTC.

The rearrangement links TRBV7-2 to TRBJ2-3; TRBD2 agrees at 7 bases. The CDR3 is 15 residues long. J lost 2 bases, V lost 4 bases, and 6 bases had no gene match. Germline values: CDR1 SGHTA, CDR2 FQGNSA. The chain's CDR3 is CASSWEGTNTDTQYF. The DNA of the CDR3 is TGTGCCAGCAGCTGGGAGGGGACGAACACAGATACGCAGTATTTT.